Presented here are 24 T cell receptor beta chains from one specimen sequenced in a study of graft-versus-host responses after intestinal transplantation. Libraries were prepared by immunoSEQ multiplex PCR; TCRdb keeps only in-frame clonotypes and omits some of them. The profile shows more than 20,000 clones, almost 95% of them singletons. This specimen was PBMCs, taken roughly 39 weeks after intestinal transplant. These receptors came from a human patient who received an intestinal transplant, so some T cells may come from the graft donor.

This clone was seen a single time. The J gene is TRBJ2-1, the V gene TRBV11-2; 11 bases align to TRBD2. The CDR3 runs to 17 residues. J gave up 4 bases and V 4 bases, and 9 bases lay outside the gene matches. CDR1 and CDR2 (germline): SGHAT, FQNNGV. CDR3 coding DNA: TGTGCCAGCAGCTCAAATAGCGGGAGGGGAGTATACAATGAGCAGTTCTTC. Residues: CASSSNSGRGVYNEQFF.

This clone was seen a single time. The rearrangement joins TRBV19 to TRBJ1-2; no clear D gene. The CDR3 extends over 12 amino acids. Germline V gene lookup returns CDR1 LNHDA and CDR2 SQIVND (reference sequence). V dropped 8 bases and J dropped 5 bases, with 12 bases sitting between them. The DNA of the CDR3 is TGTGCCAGTCTTCGTGGTGGATATGGCTACACCTTC. This sequence encodes CASLRGGYGYTF.

The J gene is TRBJ2-1, the V gene TRBV27; the match to TRBD2 covers 9 bases. In germline, CDR1 is MNHEY, CDR2 SMNVEV (reference sequence). Trimming took 7 bases from V and 8 from J; bases not matched to a gene: 18. There are 17 residues in the CDR3. The CDR3 reads CASTLSIFSGSGDEQFF. Here the CDR3 DNA reads TGTGCCAGCACGCTCTCCATTTTTAGCGGGAGCGGCGATGAGCAGTTCTTC.

This clone was observed once. V gene TRBV18 combines with J gene TRBJ1-1; no clear D. CDR1 is KGHSH, CDR2 LQKENI, per germline. Trimming took 3 bases from V and 1 from J, leaving 12 bases between them. The CDR3 loop spans 15 amino acids. The CDR3, as DNA: TGTGCCAGCTCACCGCGGGGTCTCGGGAACACTGAAGCTTTCTTT. It yields the protein CASSPRGLGNTEAFF.

The V gene is TRBV28, the J gene TRBJ2-5; the match to TRBD1 covers 9 bases. The J call may be mistaken, given a closer DNA end match to TRBJ2-7. Germline CDR1 MDHEN, CDR2 SYDVKM. The CDR3 runs 14 residues. DNA of the CDR3: TGTGCCAGCAGGGTTCCGGGACAGGGATACGAGCAGTACTTC. Its translation is CASRVPGQGYEQYF.

This clone was seen only a few times. The V gene is TRBV6-6, the J gene TRBJ1-2, with TRBD1 matching 7 bases. Germline trimming cut 0 bases from V and 5 bases from J; bases unmatched to any gene: 3. The CDR3 has 14 amino acids. Germline V CDR1 and CDR2: MNHNY, SVGAGI (reference sequence). In DNA, the CDR3 is TGTGCCAGCAGTTACTCGTCAGGGGGTTATGGCTACACCTTC. This codes for CASSYSSGGYGYTF.

This chain uses TRBV6-4 with TRBJ2-3; 12 nucleotides match TRBD2. The CDR3 totals 15 residues. Germline assignment: CDR1 MRHNA and CDR2 SNTAGT. Unmatched junction bases numbered 4, after V lost 5 bases and J lost 4 bases. In DNA form, the CDR3 reads TGTGCCAGCAGTCCGACTAGCGGGAGTGCAGATACGCAGTATTTT. Translating it yields CASSPTSGSADTQYF.

This clone has only one observation. V and J are TRBV6-5 and TRBJ2-7, with 9 positions matching TRBD2. Germline assignment: CDR1 MNHEY and CDR2 SVGAGI. The CDR3 is made up of 16 amino acids. Losses at the gene ends were 3 bases for V and 6 bases for J; bases not matched to a gene: 12. The CDR3 protein is CASSYFSGSLVSEQYF. CDR3 sequence (DNA): TGTGCCAGCAGTTATTTTAGCGGGAGTCTCGTTAGCGAGCAGTACTTC.

This rearrangement joins TRBV6-5 to TRBJ2-7, with unresolved D. This CDR3 is 13 amino acids long. CDR1 is MNHEY and CDR2 is SVGAGI in the germline V gene. V gave up 5 bases and J gave up 3 bases, with 11 bases separating them. The CDR3 DNA follows: TGTGCCAGCAGTGAAATTAGGGACTACGAGCAGTACTTC. Translated, it gives CASSEIRDYEQYF.

The chain uses TRBV9 and TRBJ2-3; D ambiguous. Trimming removed 0 bases from V and 3 bases from J, with 8 bases in between. Germline lookup yields CDR1 SGDLS and CDR2 YYNGEE. There are 14 residues in the CDR3. CDR3 DNA: TGTGCCAGCAGCGTAGGGAGTAGAACAGATACGCAGTATTTT. Translating it yields CASSVGSRTDTQYF.

The chain links TRBV2 to TRBJ2-7, with D hard to call. V was shortened by 8 bases and J by 1 base, with 9 bases between the two germline ends. Germline V CDR1 and CDR2: SNHLY, FYNNEI. This CDR3 is built from 12 residues. The CDR3 sequence is CASLSSSYEQYF. The CDR3 DNA sequence: TGTGCCAGCCTGTCCAGTTCCTACGAGCAGTACTTC.

V is TRBV10-2 and J is TRBJ1-2; no reliable D call. The CDR3 extends over 13 amino acids. CDR1 and CDR2 from the germline V gene are WSHSY and SAAADI. V lost 2 bases, J lost 4 bases, and 8 bases lay in between. The CDR3 sequence: CASSERGVYGYTF. The CDR3 DNA is TGCGCCAGCAGTGAGCGGGGAGTCTATGGCTACACCTTC.

This chain connects TRBV5-5 to TRBJ2-4; possible D gene TRBD1, 5 bases. V lost 3 bases and J lost 3, with 10 bases in between. The CDR3 runs 14 residues. Germline CDR1 SGHKS, CDR2 YYEKEE (reference sequence). The CDR3 protein is CASSSRVDKNIQYF. CDR3 nucleotides: TGTGCCAGCAGCTCCAGGGTCGACAAAAACATTCAGTACTTC.

This clone was detected once. The chain joins TRBV6-1 to TRBJ1-5; D perhaps matches TRBD1 (5 bases). V was shortened by 3 bases and J by 1 base, with 7 bases between the two germline ends. The CDR3 spans 14 residues. Per germline, CDR1 MNHNS and CDR2 SASEGT. CDR3 sequence (DNA): TGTGCCAGCAGTGACACAGGCAGCAATCAGCCCCAGCATTTT. Translated, it gives CASSDTGSNQPQHF.

This chain joins TRBV6-1 and TRBJ2-3; D is unclear. V was pared by 5 bases and J by 5 bases, with 5 bases between. Germline lookup yields CDR1 MNHNS and CDR2 SASEGT. This CDR3 is 11 amino acids long. As DNA, the CDR3 is TGTGCCAGCAGTCGAGAAGATACGCAGTATTTT. Translating gives CASSREDTQYF.

The genes are TRBV19 and TRBJ1-6; D unresolved. The germline gives CDR1 LNHDA, CDR2 SQIVND (reference sequence). Trimming took 4 bases from V and 0 from J, leaving 10 bases between them. The CDR3 consists of 16 residues. DNA for the CDR3: TGTGCCAGTAGTAGGACCGAGAGCTCCTATAATTCACCCCTCCACTTT. It encodes CASSRTESSYNSPLHF. The full variable domain, its missing parts supplied by reference TRBV19 and TRBJ1-6, is DGGITQSPKYLFRKEGQNVTLSCEQNLNHDAMYWYRQDPGQGLRLIYYSQIVNDFQKGDIAEGYSVSREKKESFPLTVTSAQKNPTAFYLCASSRTESSYNSPLHFGNGTRLTVT.

This rearrangement joins TRBV7-9 to TRBJ1-1; 10 bases map to TRBD1. The trim removed 5 bases at V and 5 bases at J, leaving 5 bases unmatched. Germline CDR1 reads SEHNR; CDR2 reads FQNEAQ (reference sequence). The CDR3 sequence is 14 residues long. The CDR3 sequence: CASSGRTGGTEAFF. In nucleotides, the CDR3 is TGTGCCAGCAGCGGACGGACAGGGGGAACTGAAGCTTTCTTT.

This clone appeared a single time. V gene TRBV19 combines with J gene TRBJ1-5; D uncertain. The CDR3 loop spans 19 amino acids. V lost 6 bases and J 5 bases, leaving 29 bases between the germline ends. Per germline, CDR1 LNHDA and CDR2 SQIVND (reference sequence). The CDR3 loop reads CASSPKPGKKGVPDQPQHF. The DNA for the CDR3 is TGTGCCAGTAGCCCAAAACCGGGGAAGAAGGGCGTACCAGATCAGCCCCAGCATTTT. The full variable domain, its missing parts supplied by reference TRBV19 and TRBJ1-5, is DGGITQSPKYLFRKEGQNVTLSCEQNLNHDAMYWYRQDPGQGLRLIYYSQIVNDFQKGDIAEGYSVSREKKESFPLTVTSAQKNPTAFYLCASSPKPGKKGVPDQPQHFGDGTRLSIL.

The CDR3 DNA reads TGTGCCAGCAGCGTTTCAGGGAGCACAGATACGCAGTATTTT. It is translated as CASSVSGSTDTQYF. The chain couples TRBV9 to TRBJ2-3; perhaps TRBD1 as D (5 bases). The CDR3 has 14 residues. Between the trimmed V and J ends, which lost 2 bases and 0 bases, there was a span of 7 bases. CDR1 SGDLS and CDR2 YYNGEE come from the germline V gene.

The V and J genes are TRBV11-2 and TRBJ2-1; D is uncertain. CDR1 is SGHAT, CDR2 FQNNGV, per germline. V lost 5 bases and J lost 7, with 12 bases in between. CDR3 length: 13 residues. In DNA, the CDR3 is TGTGCCAGCAGCACACAAATCGGTAATGAGCAGTTCTTC. This encodes CASSTQIGNEQFF.

This clone came up once. The chain joins TRBV28 to TRBJ2-7, with 8 positions matching TRBD1. V trimming: 3 bases; J trimming: 0 bases; junction bases outside the gene matches: 7. This CDR3 spans 16 amino acids. CDR1 and CDR2 from the germline V gene are MDHEN and SYDVKM. CDR3 sequence reads: CASSFQGQGGSYEQYF. The CDR3 nucleotides read TGTGCCAGCAGTTTCCAAGGACAGGGTGGCTCCTACGAGCAGTACTTC.

This chain links TRBV5-1 with TRBJ2-7; no definite D call. The CDR3 is made up of 11 amino acids. V shed 0 bases and J shed 7 bases, with 5 bases lying between them. Germline CDR1 is SGHRS and CDR2 is YFSETQ. CDR3 sequence reads: CASSLGAEQYF. The CDR3 nucleotides are TGCGCCAGCAGCTTGGGTGCGGAGCAGTACTTC.

This clone was observed a single time. V gene TRBV11-2 combines with J gene TRBJ2-2, with no clear D. CDR3 length: 13 amino acids. Germline-derived CDR1 and CDR2 are SGHAT and FQNNGV. Trimming cost V 1 base and J 3 bases, with 3 bases left between them. The CDR3 sequence: CASSLGDTGELFF. The CDR3, as DNA: TGTGCCAGCAGCTTAGGGGACACCGGGGAGCTGTTTTTT.

This clone appeared a single time. CDR3 region: CASSSPGRETQYF. The CDR3 DNA follows: TGTGCCAGCAGCTCACCGGGACGAGAGACCCAGTACTTC. The rearrangement joins TRBV11-2 to TRBJ2-5; tentatively, D is TRBD1 or TRBD2 (5 bases each). CDR3 length: 13 residues. Per the germline V gene, CDR1 is SGHAT and CDR2 is FQNNGV. Trimming removed 4 bases from V and 4 bases from J, with 10 bases in between.